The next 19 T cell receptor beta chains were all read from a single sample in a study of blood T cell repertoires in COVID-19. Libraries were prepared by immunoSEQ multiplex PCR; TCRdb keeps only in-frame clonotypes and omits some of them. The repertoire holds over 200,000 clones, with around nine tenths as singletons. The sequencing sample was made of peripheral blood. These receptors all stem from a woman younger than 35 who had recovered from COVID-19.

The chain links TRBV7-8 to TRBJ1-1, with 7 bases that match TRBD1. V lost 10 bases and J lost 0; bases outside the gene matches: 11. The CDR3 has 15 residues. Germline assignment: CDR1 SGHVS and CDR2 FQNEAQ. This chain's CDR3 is CATDREDSMNTEAFF. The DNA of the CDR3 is TGTGCCACCGACAGGGAGGATTCAATGAACACTGAAGCTTTCTTT.

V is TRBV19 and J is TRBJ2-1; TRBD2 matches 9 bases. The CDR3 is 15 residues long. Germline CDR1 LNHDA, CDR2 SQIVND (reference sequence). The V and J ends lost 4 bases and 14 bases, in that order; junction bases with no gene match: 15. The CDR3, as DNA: TGTGCCAGTAGTAACTCCCCGGGGGTAGCGGGAGTCGAGTTCTTC. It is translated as CASSNSPGVAGVEFF.

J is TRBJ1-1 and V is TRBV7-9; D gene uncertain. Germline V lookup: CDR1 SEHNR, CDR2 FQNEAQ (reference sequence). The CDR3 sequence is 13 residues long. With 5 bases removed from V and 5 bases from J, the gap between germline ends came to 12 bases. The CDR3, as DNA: TGTGCCAGCAGCCCCGACATCCTGACTGAAGCTTTCTTT. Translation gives CASSPDILTEAFF.

The CDR3 sequence: CASTGGNTEAFF. The DNA of the CDR3 is TGTGCCAGTACAGGGGGGAACACTGAAGCTTTCTTT. The chain couples TRBV12-3 or TRBV12-4 to TRBJ1-1; 8 bases match TRBD1. J lost 1 base, V lost 9 bases, and 1 base had no gene match. This CDR3 comprises 12 residues.

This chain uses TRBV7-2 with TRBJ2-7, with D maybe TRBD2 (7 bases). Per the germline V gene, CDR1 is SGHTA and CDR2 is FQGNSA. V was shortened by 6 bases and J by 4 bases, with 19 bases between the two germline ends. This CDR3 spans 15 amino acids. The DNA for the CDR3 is TGTGCCAGCAGTCTCCTGGGTGGGAGGGGGTACGAGCAGTACTTC. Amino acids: CASSLLGGRGYEQYF. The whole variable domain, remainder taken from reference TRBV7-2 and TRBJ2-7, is GAGVSQSPSNKVTEKGKDVELRCDPISGHTALYWYRQSLGQGLEFLIYFQGNSAPDKSGLPSDRFSAERTGGSVSTLTIQRTQQEDSAVYLCASSLLGGRGYEQYFGPGTRLTVT.

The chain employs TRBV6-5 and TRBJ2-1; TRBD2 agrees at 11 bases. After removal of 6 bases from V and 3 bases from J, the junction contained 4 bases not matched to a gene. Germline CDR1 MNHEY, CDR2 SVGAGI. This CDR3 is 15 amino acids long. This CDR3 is CASRYGTSGYNEQFF. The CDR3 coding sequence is TGTGCCAGCAGATATGGGACTAGCGGCTACAATGAGCAGTTCTTC.

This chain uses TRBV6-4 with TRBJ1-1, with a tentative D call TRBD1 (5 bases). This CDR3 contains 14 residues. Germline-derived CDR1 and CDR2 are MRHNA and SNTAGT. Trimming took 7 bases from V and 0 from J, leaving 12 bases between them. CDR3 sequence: CASILGGMNTEAFF. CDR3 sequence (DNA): TGTGCCAGCATCCTCGGGGGGATGAACACTGAAGCTTTCTTT.

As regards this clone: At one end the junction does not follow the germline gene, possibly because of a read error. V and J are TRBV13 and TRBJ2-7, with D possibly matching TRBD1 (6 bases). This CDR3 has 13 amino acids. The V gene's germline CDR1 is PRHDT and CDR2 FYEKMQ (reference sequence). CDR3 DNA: TGTGCCAGCAGCATAGGGACAAGTTACGAGCAGTACTTC. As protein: CASSIGTSYEQYF.

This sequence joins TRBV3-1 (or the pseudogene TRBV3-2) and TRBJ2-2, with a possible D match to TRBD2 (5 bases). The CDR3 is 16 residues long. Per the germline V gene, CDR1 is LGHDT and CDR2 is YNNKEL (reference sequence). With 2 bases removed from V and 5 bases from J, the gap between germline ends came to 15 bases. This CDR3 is CASSQNPGSYTGELFF. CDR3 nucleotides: TGTGCCAGCAGCCAAAATCCGGGGAGTTATACCGGGGAGCTGTTTTTT.

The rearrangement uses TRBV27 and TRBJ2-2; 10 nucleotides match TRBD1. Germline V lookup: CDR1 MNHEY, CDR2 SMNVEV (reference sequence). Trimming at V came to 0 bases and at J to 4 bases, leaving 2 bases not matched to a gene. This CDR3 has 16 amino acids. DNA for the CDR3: TGTGCCAGCAGTTTATCAGGGACAGGGGTCACCGGGGAGCTGTTTTTT. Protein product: CASSLSGTGVTGELFF.

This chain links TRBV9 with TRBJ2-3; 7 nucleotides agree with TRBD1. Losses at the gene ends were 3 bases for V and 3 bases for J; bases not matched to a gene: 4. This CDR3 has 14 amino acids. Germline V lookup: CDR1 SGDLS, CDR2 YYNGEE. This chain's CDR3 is CASSADRATDTQYF. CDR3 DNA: TGTGCCAGCAGCGCCGACAGGGCTACAGATACGCAGTATTTT. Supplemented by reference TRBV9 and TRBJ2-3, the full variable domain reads DSGVTQTPKHLITATGQRVTLRCSPRSGDLSVYWYQQSLDQGLQFLIQYYNGEERAKGNILERFSAQQFPDLHSELNLSSLELGDSALYFCASSADRATDTQYFGPGTRLTVL.

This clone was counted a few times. CDR3 residues: CASSLGFGTGESEAFF. CDR3 sequence (DNA): TGTGCCAGCAGCTTAGGCTTTGGTACAGGGGAGTCTGAAGCTTTCTTT. This chain joins TRBV13 and TRBJ1-1; 7 nucleotides align to TRBD1. The length of the CDR3 is 16 residues. With 0 bases clipped from V and 6 bases from J, the junction kept 10 bases outside the gene matches. CDR1 is PRHDT and CDR2 is FYEKMQ in the germline V gene (reference sequence). The full variable domain, in which reference TRBV13 and TRBJ1-1 provide the parts outside the CDR3, is AAGVIQSPRHLIKEKRETATLKCYPIPRHDTVYWYQQGPGQDPQFLISFYEKMQSDKGSIPDRFSAQQFSDYHSELNMSSLELGDSALYFCASSLGFGTGESEAFFGQGTRLTVV.

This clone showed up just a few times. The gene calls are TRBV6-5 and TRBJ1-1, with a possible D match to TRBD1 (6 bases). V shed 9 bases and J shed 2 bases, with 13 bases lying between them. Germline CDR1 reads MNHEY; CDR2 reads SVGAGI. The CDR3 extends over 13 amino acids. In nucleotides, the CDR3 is TGTGCCAGTCGACAGGCCGCTAACACTGAAGCTTTCTTT. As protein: CASRQAANTEAFF.

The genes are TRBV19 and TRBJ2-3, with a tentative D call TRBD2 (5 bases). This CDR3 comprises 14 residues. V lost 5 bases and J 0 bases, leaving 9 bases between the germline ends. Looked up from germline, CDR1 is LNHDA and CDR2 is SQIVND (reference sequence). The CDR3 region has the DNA TGTGCCAGTAGTCCTGGACTCAGCACAGATACGCAGTATTTT. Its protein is CASSPGLSTDTQYF.

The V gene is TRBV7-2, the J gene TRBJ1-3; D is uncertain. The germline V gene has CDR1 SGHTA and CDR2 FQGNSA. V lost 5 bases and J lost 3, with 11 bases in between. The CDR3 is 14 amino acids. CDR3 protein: CASSPSTGGNTIYF. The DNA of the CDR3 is TGTGCCAGCAGCCCAAGTACTGGTGGAAACACCATATATTTT.

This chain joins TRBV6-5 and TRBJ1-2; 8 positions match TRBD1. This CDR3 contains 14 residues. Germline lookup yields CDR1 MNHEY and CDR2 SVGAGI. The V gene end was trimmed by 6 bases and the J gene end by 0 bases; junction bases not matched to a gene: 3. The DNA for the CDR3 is TGTGCCAGCAGGATACAGGGGGCTAACTATGGCTACACCTTC. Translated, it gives CASRIQGANYGYTF.

CDR3 sequence: CARTPPGLAGDPSAGELFF. The CDR3 DNA sequence: TGTGCCAGAACCCCCCCTGGACTAGCGGGAGATCCTTCGGCCGGGGAGCTGTTTTTT. V and J are TRBV7-5 and TRBJ2-2; the DNA was not used to check the table's D call, TRBD2. TRBV7-5 is shown as a pseudogene. The length of the CDR3 is 19 residues.

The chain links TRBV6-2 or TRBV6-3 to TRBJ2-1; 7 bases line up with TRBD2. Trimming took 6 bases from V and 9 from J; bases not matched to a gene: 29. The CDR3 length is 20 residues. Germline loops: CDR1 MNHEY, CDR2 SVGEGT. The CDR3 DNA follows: TGTGCCAGCAGCCCCCGGGTGTATTTAGGCGCGGGAGCTCCAACCGGTGAGCAGTTCTTC. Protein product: CASSPRVYLGAGAPTGEQFF.

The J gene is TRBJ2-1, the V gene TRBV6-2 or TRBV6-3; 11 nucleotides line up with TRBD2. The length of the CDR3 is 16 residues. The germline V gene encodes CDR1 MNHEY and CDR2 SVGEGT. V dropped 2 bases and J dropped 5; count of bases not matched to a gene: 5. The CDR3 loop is CASSYQGLADHNEQFF. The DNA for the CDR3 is TGTGCCAGCAGTTACCAGGGACTAGCGGATCACAATGAGCAGTTCTTC.